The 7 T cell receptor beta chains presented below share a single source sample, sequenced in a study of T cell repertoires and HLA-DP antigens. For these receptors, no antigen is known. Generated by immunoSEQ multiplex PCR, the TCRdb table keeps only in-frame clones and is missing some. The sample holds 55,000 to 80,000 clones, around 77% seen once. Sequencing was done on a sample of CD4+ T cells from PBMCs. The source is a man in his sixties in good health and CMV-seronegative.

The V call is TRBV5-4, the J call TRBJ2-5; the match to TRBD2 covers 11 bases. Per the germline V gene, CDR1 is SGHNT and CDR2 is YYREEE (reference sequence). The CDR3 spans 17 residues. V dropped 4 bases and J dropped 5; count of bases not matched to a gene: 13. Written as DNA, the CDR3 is TGTGCCAGCAGCCACGGATCTAGCGGGAGGAGGGTTGAGACCCAGTACTTC. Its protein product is CASSHGSSGRRVETQYF.

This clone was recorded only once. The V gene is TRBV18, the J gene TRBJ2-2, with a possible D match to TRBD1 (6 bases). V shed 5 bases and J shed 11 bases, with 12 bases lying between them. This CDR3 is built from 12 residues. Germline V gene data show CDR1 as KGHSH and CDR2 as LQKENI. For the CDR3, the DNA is TGTGCCAGCTCAACGGACAGTTATGAGCTGTTTTTT. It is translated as CASSTDSYELFF.

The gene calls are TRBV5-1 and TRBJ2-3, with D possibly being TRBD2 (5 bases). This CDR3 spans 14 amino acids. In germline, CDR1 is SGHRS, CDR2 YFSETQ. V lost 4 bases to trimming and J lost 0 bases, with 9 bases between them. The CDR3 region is CASSLSESTDTQYF. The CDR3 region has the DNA TGCGCCAGCAGCCTTAGCGAGAGCACAGATACGCAGTATTTT.

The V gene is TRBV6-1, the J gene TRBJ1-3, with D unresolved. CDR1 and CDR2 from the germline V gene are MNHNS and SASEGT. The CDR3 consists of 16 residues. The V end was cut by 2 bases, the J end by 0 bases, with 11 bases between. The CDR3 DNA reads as TGTGCCAGCAGTGAATCTGGGTCTCGCTCTGGAAACACCATATATTTT. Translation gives CASSESGSRSGNTIYF.

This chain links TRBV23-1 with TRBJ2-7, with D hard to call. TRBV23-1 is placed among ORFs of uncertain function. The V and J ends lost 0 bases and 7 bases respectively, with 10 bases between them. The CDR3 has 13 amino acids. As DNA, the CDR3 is TGCGCCAGCAGTCAATCGAAAGGTTGGGAGCAGTACTTC. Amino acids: CASSQSKGWEQYF.

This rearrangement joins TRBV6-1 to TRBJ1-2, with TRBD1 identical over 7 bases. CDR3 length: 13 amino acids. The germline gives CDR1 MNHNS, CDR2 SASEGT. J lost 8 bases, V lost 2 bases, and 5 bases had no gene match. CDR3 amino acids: CASSEQRGHGYTF. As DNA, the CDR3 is TGTGCCAGCAGTGAACAAAGGGGGCACGGCTACACCTTC.

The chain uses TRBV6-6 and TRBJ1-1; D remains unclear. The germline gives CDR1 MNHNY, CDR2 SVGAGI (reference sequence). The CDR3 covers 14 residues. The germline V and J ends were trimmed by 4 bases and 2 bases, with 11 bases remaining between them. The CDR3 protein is CASSFGVRNTEAFF. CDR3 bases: TGTGCCAGCAGTTTCGGAGTGCGCAACACTGAAGCTTTCTTT.